What follows is one T cell receptor beta chain and its context. The antigen remains undetermined. Germline V gene data show CDR1 as SGHNT and CDR2 as YYREEE (reference sequence). The CDR3 has 19 residues. V lost 2 bases and J lost 0, with 21 bases in between. The data were obtained in a study of a mutant IDH1 vaccine in newly diagnosed glioma. Study findings and constraints: With respect to changes in top peripheral T cell clonotypes, pseudoprogression seemed unrelated. Patients mounted vaccine-induced immune responses in roughly 93% of cases.

Produced via immunoSEQ multiplex PCR; TCRdb's table is partial and in-frame only. This sample has around 92,000 clones, with approximately 90% found just once. The time point here: baseline, week 1 (first vaccination visit). Treatment specified: pre-vaccination baseline after standard-of-care therapy. New IDH1-mutant, ATRX-lost WHO grade 3 or 4 astrocytomas occurred in donors. The input for sequencing was PBMCs, taken from a glioma patient treated with radiotherapy, temozolomide or both. This sequence joins TRBV5-4 and TRBJ1-5; TRBD1 might be the D (5 bases). The source of this sequence is a woman between 45 and 65 years old with glioma. The CDR3 DNA reads as TGTGCCAGCAGCTTACCACCCCGAGCGACAGAGAATAGCAATCAGCCCCAGCATTTT. This translates into CASSLPPRATENSNQPQHF.